This section outlines one T cell receptor beta chain sequence together with its context. A second PCR, run for roughly 6 to 11 cycles, used a sample-barcoded 5' primer plus a J-beta primer mix. TCRdb fed the 5' RACE reads into MiXCR, producing one record per CDR3 protein. The sample holds about 1.4 million distinct CDR3 sequences, approximately 63% seen once. This CDR3 spans 14 amino acids. Germline values: CDR1 SGHNT, CDR2 YYREEE (reference sequence). Trimming stripped 7 bases from V and 2 bases from J, with 13 bases between. The data originate from a study of blood T cells in healthy people across ages.

The sequencing sample was made of blood. The receptor was derived from a man aged 18 to 30 in good health. The chain uses TRBV5-4 and TRBJ2-1; D is ambiguous. The CDR3 sequence is CASVDPTAYNEQFF. The CDR3, as DNA: TGTGCCAGCGTCGACCCAACAGCCTACAATGAGCAGTTCTTC.